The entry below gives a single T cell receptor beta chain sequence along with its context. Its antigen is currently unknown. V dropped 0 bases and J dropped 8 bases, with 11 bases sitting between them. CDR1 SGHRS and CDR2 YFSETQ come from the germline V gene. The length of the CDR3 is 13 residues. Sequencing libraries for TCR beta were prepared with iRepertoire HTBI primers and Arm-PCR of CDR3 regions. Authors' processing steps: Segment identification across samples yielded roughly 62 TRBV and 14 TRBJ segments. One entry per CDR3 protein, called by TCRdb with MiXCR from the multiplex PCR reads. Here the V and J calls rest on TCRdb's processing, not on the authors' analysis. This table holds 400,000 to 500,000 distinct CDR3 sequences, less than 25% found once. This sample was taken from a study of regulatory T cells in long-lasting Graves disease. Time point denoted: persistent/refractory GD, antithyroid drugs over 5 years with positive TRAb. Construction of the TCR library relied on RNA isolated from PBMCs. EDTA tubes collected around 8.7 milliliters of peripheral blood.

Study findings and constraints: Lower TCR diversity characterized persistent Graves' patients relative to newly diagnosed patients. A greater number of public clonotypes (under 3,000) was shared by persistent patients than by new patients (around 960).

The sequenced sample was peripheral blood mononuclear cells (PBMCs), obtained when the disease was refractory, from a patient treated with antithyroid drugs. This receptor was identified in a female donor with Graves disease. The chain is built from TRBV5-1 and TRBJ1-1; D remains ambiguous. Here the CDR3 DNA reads TGCGCCAGCAGCTTGGCCTACGGAACAGAAGCTTTCTTT. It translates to CASSLAYGTEAFF.